Detailed here is one T cell receptor (beta chain). The antigen is not known. A junction boundary mismatches the germline segment, possibly from a read error. This sample's RNA came from whole unsorted tissue. A modified ARM-PCR protocol with three rounds of nested PCR amplified TCRbeta. TCRdb reprocessed the multiplex PCR reads with MiXCR, giving one entry per CDR3 protein. The sample consists of around 140,000 distinct CDR3 sequences, around 67% of them appearing once. The data are from a study of tumor and adjacent non-tumor tissue in lung cancer. Germline CDR1 reads MNHEY; CDR2 reads SVGAGI. There are 13 residues in the CDR3. Study results and caveats: Significantly higher TCR diversity was found in tumor than normal lung.

The V call is TRBV6-5, the J call TRBJ1-2; TRBD1 might be the D (5 bases). This TCR was recovered from a man in his sixties with small cell lung cancer. The specimen sequenced was lung tumor tissue. CDR3 in DNA: TGTGCCAGCGGTTACTCGTGGGGCACCGGCTACACCTTC. It specifies CASGYSWGTGYTF.